This T cell receptor (beta chain) was obtained from a study of PD-1 blockade in classical Hodgkin lymphoma (dated by TCRdb to the early 2020s). Study-level background: Nivolumab dosing was 3 mg/kg intravenously every 2 weeks, continuing until either disease progression or unacceptable toxicity. The study used TCR beta sequencing and CyTOF to define a peripheral blood immune signature of response to PD-1 blockade in classical Hodgkin lymphoma.

The CDR3 holds 14 amino acids from the cysteine to the phenylalanine. Solely the CDR3 DNA is kept, with 42 bases framed from the first base. V is cut back by 5 bases and J by 12 bases, with 10 bases in the junction unmatched. The germline V gene (reference sequence) yields MNHEY for CDR1 and SMNVEV for CDR2. The time point label, read with the paper, signifies: cycle 1 day 1 (C1D1), immediately before nivolumab initiation. All trial patients had relapsed after autologous stem cell transplantation, with cohorts A, B and C differing in prior brentuximab vedotin exposure. A total of about 51 patients with relapsed/refractory classical Hodgkin lymphoma made up the trial cohort, and each patient's best overall response was complete response, partial response or progressive disease. Trial patients were treated with single-agent nivolumab in the multi-cohort phase II CheckMate 205 trial. An independent review committee assessed best overall response by applying the 2007 International Working Group response criteria. Trial PBMCs were obtained immediately prior to nivolumab initiation (C1D1) and on therapy at cycle 2 day 1 and cycle 4 day 1. After peripheral blood was drawn into 8 mL Vacutainer Cell Preparation Tubes, PBMCs were isolated by centrifugation and then cryopreserved.

The Qiagen DNeasy kit was used to extract genomic DNA both from unsorted PBMCs and from the negatively selected CD4+ and CD8+ fractions. TCR beta CDR3 regions were subjected to amplification by immunoSEQ multiplex PCR with primers that anneal to V and J segments. A synthetic immune receptor repertoire was used to minimize amplification bias, and any residual bias was removed computationally once sequencing was done. Processing in the source paper ran as follows. Custom Python scripts were used to quantify repertoire diversity as the Shannon entropy index. The unsorted, CD4+ and CD8+ repertoires were each analyzed separately, with the exception of combined analyses, where CD4+ and CD8+ sequences were merged in silico. A clone counted as expanded when the clone's frequency after treatment rose at least 2-fold relative to C1D1, and clones undetected at baseline were given a pseudocount of 0.5. Clones with 0 or 1 copy at C1D1 were classified as singleton clones, and clones with 2 or more copies were classified as non-singleton clones. Clones expanded in unsorted samples were annotated as CD4+, CD8+ or unknown by matching protein sequences in sorted samples from the same patient. Wilcoxon tests were applied to paired samples to test diversity changes from C1D1 to C4D1. The immuneACCESS repertoire file appears here via TCRdb, limited to in-frame rearrangements. These files lack a portion of the clones; in checked studies, under half of the deficit traces to unresolved V genes, and the cause of the others is not known. The V and J calls and the clone size are those of that table, but D and trimming were determined from the DNA. The sample records some 63,000 clones, roughly nine tenths of which are singletons. The top ten clones comprise approximately 9.9% of the sample.

About this clone: Its recognized antigen is unknown. The sample holds no much larger clone one base away, and base qualities are not on file.

The investigation overall reported the following: The study was limited to a single clinical trial cohort, and causes of repertoire differences, possibly disease activity or prior therapy, remained undefined. Newly diagnosed patients were reported to have lower baseline TCR diversity than healthy donors, and relapsed/refractory patients were reported to have lower baseline TCR diversity still. By C4D1, a significant rise was seen in CD4+ TCR diversity but not in CD8+ TCR diversity (p=0.0027 vs p=0.16), and the rise was most apparent among complete responders (p=0.02). Trial patients achieving complete response had baseline diversity similar to newly diagnosed patients, whereas partial responders and progressors had significantly lower diversity. Diversity was lower in patients who began nivolumab less than 1 year after ASCT, so these patients were left out of later analyses to avoid confounding by immune reconstitution.

The clonotype was recovered from a human donor with classical Hodgkin lymphoma. The chain is assembled from TRBV27 and TRBJ2-1; the junction holds 10 bases that match TRBD1. The source material was peripheral blood mononuclear cells (PBMCs), sampled at baseline. The CDR3 protein sequence reads: CASSATGTGDPQFF. The DNA sequence is TGTGCCAGCAGTGCAACCGGGACAGGGGATCCGCAGTTCTTC.